What follows are 25 T cell receptor beta chains derived from one specimen sequenced in a study of blood T cells in healthy people across ages. A second roughly 6 to 11 cycle PCR used barcoded and J-beta primers. TCRdb re-called the 5' RACE reads through MiXCR, storing one row per CDR3 protein. The top ten hold 13% of the sample, which has approximately 940,000 distinct CDR3 sequences, under 50% seen once. The sequencing input was blood. These receptors came from a man aged 25-45 years in good health.

This clonotype was seen more than once but under ten times. This chain links TRBV5-5 with TRBJ2-7; D may be TRBD1 (5 bases). V lost 4 bases, J lost 7 bases, and 18 bases lay in between. The CDR3 extends over 14 amino acids. Germline V gene lookup returns CDR1 SGHKS and CDR2 YYEKEE (reference sequence). The CDR3 loop is CASSLGGALGEQYF. CDR3 in DNA: TGTGCCAGCAGCCTCGGTGGGGCGCTTGGAGAGCAGTACTTC.

V usage is TRBV5-1 and J usage is TRBJ2-3; perhaps TRBD2 as D (7 bases). CDR3 size: 16 residues. Trimming took 4 bases from V and 2 from J, leaving 17 bases between them. Germline assignment: CDR1 SGHRS and CDR2 YFSETQ. In DNA, the CDR3 is TGCGCCAGCAGCCCTTCCGCGGGGGCCTCCACAGATACGCAGTATTTT. Protein sequence: CASSPSAGASTDTQYF.

The rearrangement uses TRBV9 and TRBJ2-3; the D gene is possibly TRBD2 (7 bases). Germline CDR1 and CDR2: SGDLS and YYNGEE. The V and J ends lost 1 base and 5 bases respectively, with 14 bases between them. The CDR3 contains 15 residues. The CDR3 protein is CASSVRGGAIDTQYF. DNA for the CDR3: TGTGCCAGCAGCGTAAGGGGGGGGGCGATAGATACGCAGTATTTT.

This chain links TRBV9 with TRBJ2-5; 7 nucleotides match TRBD1. This CDR3 has 13 amino acids. The ends lost 0 bases at V and 5 bases at J; junction bases unmatched: 1. CDR1 is SGDLS, CDR2 YYNGEE, per germline. The CDR3 sequence is CASSVATGETQYF. The CDR3 region has the DNA TGTGCCAGCAGCGTAGCGACAGGGGAGACCCAGTACTTC.

This clonotype was seen only once. This sequence joins TRBV6-1 and TRBJ2-1; 9 positions agree with TRBD1. With 0 bases clipped from V and 3 bases from J, the junction kept 12 bases outside the gene matches. CDR1 MNHNS and CDR2 SASEGT come from the germline V gene. The CDR3 runs to 19 residues. The CDR3 spells CASSEARVGGTGFYNEQFF. In DNA form, the CDR3 reads TGTGCCAGCAGTGAAGCGCGGGTCGGTGGGACAGGGTTCTACAATGAGCAGTTCTTC.

The chain recombines TRBV20-1 with TRBJ1-2, with D tentatively TRBD1 (6 bases). The germline gives CDR1 DFQATT, CDR2 SNEGSKA (reference sequence). V dropped 5 bases and J dropped 4 bases, with 26 bases sitting between them. The CDR3 contains 17 residues. The CDR3 nucleotides are TGCAGTGCTGCCGACGCTTTTGACAGGAGAAGTCCCTATGGCTACACCTTC. It is translated as CSAADAFDRRSPYGYTF.

This clonotype showed up just a few times. The gene calls are TRBV6-5 and TRBJ2-1; D is unclear. The germline gives CDR1 MNHEY, CDR2 SVGAGI. V lost 0 bases to trimming and J lost 6 bases, with 6 bases between them. The CDR3 spans 13 residues. The CDR3 loop reads CASSYSSPNEQFF. The CDR3 bases are TGTGCCAGCAGTTACTCGAGTCCCAATGAGCAGTTCTTC.

The chain combines TRBV28 with TRBJ2-3, with D perhaps matching TRBD2 (7 bases). Germline V gives CDR1 MDHEN, CDR2 SYDVKM. The V end was cut by 3 bases, the J end by 0 bases, with 10 bases between. The CDR3 extends over 15 amino acids. Written as DNA, the CDR3 is TGTGCCAGCAGTTTTAAGGGGGGGAGCACAGATACGCAGTATTTT. Translating it yields CASSFKGGSTDTQYF. Supplemented by reference TRBV28 and TRBJ2-3, the full variable domain reads DVKVTQSSRYLVKRTGEKVFLECVQDMDHENMFWYRQDPGLGLRLIYFSYDVKMKEKGDIPEGYSVSREKKERFSLILESASTNQTSMYLCASSFKGGSTDTQYFGPGTRLTVL.

This clonotype was seen a handful of times. The chain couples TRBV13 to TRBJ2-4; D not certain. CDR3 length equals 13 residues. Germline V gene sequence: CDR1 PRHDT, CDR2 FYEKMQ (reference sequence). Trimming cost V 1 base and J 13 bases, with 14 bases left between them. CDR3 in DNA: TGTGCCAGCAGCTTAGCCGGGCCAGTGGAGCAGTACTTC. It is translated as CASSLAGPVEQYF.

The sample holds many counts of this clonotype. This chain joins TRBV24-1 and TRBJ2-7; possibly TRBD1 for D (6 bases). Looked up from germline, CDR1 is KGHDR and CDR2 is SFDVKD. With 7 bases removed from V and 1 base from J, the gap between germline ends came to 16 bases. The CDR3 has 15 residues. The CDR3 region is CATRGWTVESYEQYF. CDR3 DNA: TGTGCCACCAGGGGGTGGACAGTAGAGTCCTACGAGCAGTACTTC.

The rearrangement joins TRBV5-5 to TRBJ2-3; no clear D. The germline CDR1 and CDR2 sequences are SGHKS and YYEKEE (reference sequence). Trimming shortened V by 4 bases and J by 5 bases, and 11 bases separated the two germline ends. This CDR3 region has 13 residues. DNA of the CDR3: TGTGCCAGCAGCGTGGCATATGGAGATACGCAGTATTTT. This gives the protein CASSVAYGDTQYF.

This clonotype has a handful of counts. This chain links TRBV29-1 with TRBJ2-3; possible D gene TRBD1, 6 bases. Germline V gives CDR1 SQVTM, CDR2 ANQGSEA. This CDR3 comprises 14 residues. V was trimmed by 3 bases and J by 3 bases, leaving 13 bases between them. The CDR3 region is CSVDARGLTDTQYF. The CDR3 region has the DNA TGCAGCGTTGATGCCAGGGGCCTTACAGATACGCAGTATTTT.

This clonotype was counted ten times or more. The chain uses TRBV6-1 and TRBJ1-2, with 7 bases identical to TRBD1. The CDR3 covers 13 residues. Germline-derived CDR1 and CDR2 are MNHNS and SASEGT. The J segment lost 4 bases and the V segment lost 6 bases, leaving 5 bases of the junction unmatched. The CDR3 DNA reads as TGTGCCAGCAGCGGTGACAGGGCCTATGGCTACACCTTC. It translates to CASSGDRAYGYTF.

The chain uses TRBV4-3 and TRBJ2-5, with D possibly matching TRBD2 (6 bases). The germline V and J ends were trimmed by 1 base and 11 bases, with 23 bases remaining between them. CDR1 LGHNA and CDR2 YSLEER come from the germline V gene. CDR3 length: 16 residues. In DNA, the CDR3 is TGCGCCAGCAGCCAAGCGGTAGCGGATATCTACAATGAGCAGTACTTC. Translated, it gives CASSQAVADIYNEQYF.

The V call is TRBV12-3 or TRBV12-4, the J call TRBJ2-7; the D call may be TRBD1 or TRBD2 (5 bases each). Trimming shortened V by 5 bases and J by 5 bases, and 10 bases separated the two germline ends. The CDR3 length is 12 residues. CDR3 coding DNA: TGTGCCAGCAGTATCGAGGGGAACGAGCAGTACTTC. It codes for CASSIEGNEQYF.

The V and J genes are TRBV20-1 and TRBJ2-7; D perhaps matches TRBD1 (6 bases). The CDR3 is 15 amino acids. Trimming removed 0 bases from V and 3 bases from J, with 15 bases in between. Looked up from germline, CDR1 is DFQATT and CDR2 is SNEGSKA (reference sequence). CDR3 loop: CSARDRLTGLYEQYF. CDR3 coding DNA: TGCAGTGCTAGAGATAGGCTAACAGGGCTCTACGAGCAGTACTTC.

The chain carries TRBV12-3 or TRBV12-4 and TRBJ2-1; D not certain. The CDR3 length is 12 residues. Trimming pared 3 bases from V and 10 bases from J, leaving 10 bases between. In DNA, the CDR3 is TGTGCCAGCAGTTTCTCGGGTAGCGAGCAGTTCTTC. Its protein is CASSFSGSEQFF.

This chain links TRBV24-1 with TRBJ2-3, with 7 bases matching TRBD1. V dropped 5 bases and J dropped 3; count of bases not matched to a gene: 7. In germline, CDR1 is KGHDR, CDR2 SFDVKD. This CDR3 has 15 amino acids. The CDR3 nucleotides read TGTGCCACCAGTGCCCAAGGGGGCGCGACAGATACGCAGTATTTT. It specifies CATSAQGGATDTQYF.

This clonotype was observed a few times. The V call is TRBV5-1, the J call TRBJ2-3, with D hard to call. Trimming took off 3 bases at V and 2 bases at J, with 10 bases between the two ends. The CDR3 extends over 14 amino acids. Germline V gene data show CDR1 as SGHRS and CDR2 as YFSETQ. As DNA, the CDR3 is TGCGCCAGCAGCTCCTCGGCGGTCACAGATACGCAGTATTTT. This codes for CASSSSAVTDTQYF.

This clonotype came up once. V and J are TRBV10-3 and TRBJ2-7, with D possibly called TRBD1 or TRBD2 (5 bases each). The CDR3 has 16 amino acids. V was pared by 0 bases and J by 0 bases, with 12 bases between. Germline V CDR1 and CDR2: ENHRY, SYGVKD. The CDR3 DNA sequence: TGTGCCATCAGTGAGTCGGGGGTCTCGGCCTCCTACGAGCAGTACTTC. Translated: CAISESGVSASYEQYF.

This clonotype was seen a few times. The chain uses TRBV12-3 or TRBV12-4 and TRBJ2-7; 7 nucleotides match TRBD1. The CDR3 length is 15 residues. V lost 7 bases to trimming and J lost 7 bases; unmatched junction nucleotides: 16. CDR3 DNA sequence: TGTGCCAGCATGCAAGGGGGCTCAATTCTTAATGAGCAGTACTTC. Translated, it gives CASMQGGSILNEQYF.

The genes are TRBV7-2 and TRBJ2-5, with no clear D. The J call may be wrong; the DNA end is better matched by TRBJ2-7. Looked up from germline, CDR1 is SGHTA and CDR2 is FQGNSA. The CDR3 totals 13 residues. CDR3 nucleotides: TGTGCCAGCAGCTTTCAAAGGGTCCACGAGCAGTACTTC. It translates to CASSFQRVHEQYF.

This clonotype was recorded only once. In nucleotides, the CDR3 is TGCAGTGCCAAGGCAGGTGCAACTAATGAAAAACTGTTTTTT. Encoded protein: CSAKAGATNEKLFF. The J gene is TRBJ1-4, the V gene TRBV20-1; no firm D call. Germline CDR1 DFQATT, CDR2 SNEGSKA (reference sequence). The CDR3 runs to 14 residues. V lost 6 bases and J 0 bases, leaving 11 bases between the germline ends.

This clonotype was seen a few times. This rearrangement joins TRBV4-1 to TRBJ2-1; TRBD2 aligns across 10 bases. V lost 1 base to trimming and J lost 1 base; unmatched junction nucleotides: 7. This CDR3 is 18 amino acids long. Germline CDR1 is MGHRA and CDR2 is YSYEKL. The CDR3 sequence is CASSQGNSGGPSYNEQFF. In DNA form, the CDR3 reads TGCGCCAGCAGCCAAGGAAATAGCGGGGGGCCTTCCTACAATGAGCAGTTCTTC.

This sequence joins TRBV6-1 and TRBJ1-1; 7 bases agree with TRBD1. CDR3 length equals 13 residues. Trimming at V came to 2 bases and at J to 6 bases, leaving 3 bases not matched to a gene. Per the germline V gene, CDR1 is MNHNS and CDR2 is SASEGT. In DNA, the CDR3 is TGTGCCAGCAGTGAATGGCAGGGGGCTGAAGCTTTCTTT. Its protein is CASSEWQGAEAFF.